Shown below are 5 T cell receptor beta chains from a single sample sequenced in a study of blood T cell repertoires in COVID-19. The protocol was immunoSEQ multiplex PCR, while the TCRdb copy is restricted to in-frame clones and leaves out a portion. The table shows 120,000 or so clones, with approximately 85% occurring only once. Sequencing was done on a sample of peripheral blood. The receptors stem from a man under 40 with COVID-19, enrolled during active disease.

The rearrangement joins TRBV28 to TRBJ1-5; the match to TRBD1 covers 7 bases. The germline gives CDR1 MDHEN, CDR2 SYDVKM. The CDR3 totals 16 residues. Trimming took 2 bases from V and 6 from J; bases not matched to a gene: 10. The CDR3 DNA sequence: TGTGCCAGCAGTTTACTATCCGGGACAGCCGGTCAGCCCCAGCATTTT. Protein sequence: CASSLLSGTAGQPQHF.

The V and J genes are TRBV7-2 and TRBJ1-3, with 8 positions matching TRBD1. The germline gives CDR1 SGHTA, CDR2 FQGNSA. This CDR3 spans 16 amino acids. J was trimmed by 3 bases and V by 7 bases; bases with no gene match: 11. The DNA for the CDR3 is TGTGCCAGCACCGACACGACAGGGGCTTATGGAAACACCATATATTTT. Translation: CASTDTTGAYGNTIYF.

The chain carries TRBV9 and TRBJ2-1; 9 bases fit TRBD2. Looked up from germline, CDR1 is SGDLS and CDR2 is YYNGEE. The CDR3 has 15 amino acids. The J segment lost 0 bases and the V segment lost 3 bases, leaving 1 base of the junction unmatched. CDR3 DNA sequence: TGTGCCAGCAGCGGTAGCGGGAGCTCCTACAATGAGCAGTTCTTC. This encodes CASSGSGSSYNEQFF.

The rearrangement links TRBV28 to TRBJ2-3; 8 bases align to TRBD2. Germline lookup yields CDR1 MDHEN and CDR2 SYDVKM. After removal of 4 bases from V and 3 bases from J, the junction contained 6 bases not matched to a gene. There are 15 residues in the CDR3. The CDR3 DNA reads TGTGCCAGCAGTTCCTCCTTAGCGGGGACAGATACGCAGTATTTT. Translation gives CASSSSLAGTDTQYF.

The chain combines TRBV30 with TRBJ1-5, with 8 bases fitting TRBD1. The CDR3 totals 12 residues. CDR1 is GTSNPN, CDR2 SVGIG, per germline (reference sequence). Trimming cost V 4 bases and J 5 bases; bases outside gene matches: 1. The CDR3 DNA reads as TGTGCCTGGAACAGGGGGTATCAGCCCCAGCATTTT. Amino acids: CAWNRGYQPQHF.